This T cell receptor beta chain emerged from a study of T cell repertoires in cytomegalovirus infection. The overall study: Both recently identified HLA-C-restricted and well-studied HLA-B-restricted CMV epitopes were used in the study. Public TCR beta signatures indicated both CMV infection and matching HLA type. Study conclusions and caveats: In two of eight donors, the top clonotype was HLA-C-restricted CMV-specific.

Remarks on this clonotype: The antigen remains undetermined.

Each CDR3 protein is one row after TCRdb ran MiXCR on the reads. The data show about 500,000 distinct CDR3 sequences, roughly 34% seen once. CDR1 and CDR2 from the germline V gene are SGHVS and FQNEAQ. CDR3 size: 18 residues. Unmatched junction bases numbered 12, after V lost 2 bases and J lost 0 bases. The gene calls are TRBV7-8 and TRBJ1-1; 7 bases fit TRBD1. The sample here was cultured PBMCs, taken from culture after CMV antigen stimulation. The source is a human donor in good health (CMV status not recorded). Some clones in this sample may be carry-over from other donors' samples. The CDR3 region has the DNA TGTGCCAGCAGCTTAAGCACCGGACAGGACTTTATGAACACTGAAGCTTTCTTT. Translating gives CASSLSTGQDFMNTEAFF.